These 10 T cell receptor beta chains share one sample of origin, sequenced in a study of metastatic and nonmetastatic thyroid tumors. TCRdb re-clonotyped the PCR reads through MiXCR. The repertoire holds roughly 12,000 clones, 20% to 25% seen once, with around 14% in the top ten. Patients underwent thyroid surgery, and none had received any treatment before it. The sequenced material came from adjacent normal tissue. The receptors were gathered from a female donor with papillary thyroid cancer or a benign thyroid nodule (not recorded which). Some clones in this sample may be carry-over from other donors' samples.

The rearrangement links TRBV11-1 to TRBJ2-1; 9 bases are shared with TRBD2. Germline assignment: CDR1 SGHAT and CDR2 FQDESV (reference sequence). This CDR3 region has 16 residues. V trimming: 5 bases; J trimming: 8 bases; junction bases outside the gene matches: 13. The CDR3 region has the DNA TGTGCCAGCAGCCCAGGGGGACTAGCTCGGGGGGATGAGCAGTTCTTC. Its translation is CASSPGGLARGDEQFF.

This clone has ten or more counts. The chain combines TRBV7-9 with TRBJ2-7; TRBD1 aligns across 9 bases. Germline loops: CDR1 SEHNR, CDR2 FQNEAQ (reference sequence). J was trimmed by 5 bases and V by 0 bases; bases with no gene match: 5. The CDR3 consists of 15 residues. The DNA for the CDR3 is TGTGCCAGCAGCTTAGCCCAGGGACAGGGCCACGAGCAGTACTTC. Protein: CASSLAQGQGHEQYF.

This clone was detected many times. The genes are TRBV13 and TRBJ2-6; D is perhaps TRBD1 or TRBD2 (5 bases each). This CDR3 is 15 amino acids long. CDR1 and CDR2 (germline): PRHDT, FYEKMQ (reference sequence). V was cut by 3 bases and J by 4 bases, with 10 bases left in between. The DNA of the CDR3 is TGTGCCAGCAGCTTTGTGGGGACCGGGGCCAACGTCCTGACTTTC. Amino acid sequence: CASSFVGTGANVLTF.

This clone was seen more than once but under ten times. The chain recombines TRBV2 with TRBJ1-2, with a weak D call TRBD1 (5 bases). The CDR3 runs to 13 residues. Germline CDR1 reads SNHLY; CDR2 reads FYNNEI. V gave up 8 bases and J gave up 4 bases, with 14 bases separating them. CDR3 region: CASSSGGSYGYTF. In nucleotides, the CDR3 is TGTGCCAGCTCCTCGGGGGGATCCTATGGCTACACCTTC. The whole variable domain, filled in from reference TRBV2 and TRBJ1-2, reads EPEVTQTPSHQVTQMGQEVILRCVPISNHLYFYWYRQILGQKVEFLVSFYNNEISEKSEIFDDQFSVERPDGSNFTLKIRSTKLEDSAMYFCASSSGGSYGYTFGSGTRLTVV.

The sample holds many counts of this clone. The CDR3 protein is CASSQEAGTSYEQYF. The CDR3 DNA is TGTGCCAGCAGCCAAGAGGCAGGGACATCCTACGAGCAGTACTTC. V and J are TRBV4-2 and TRBJ2-7; weak D call: TRBD1 (6 bases). The CDR3 spans 15 residues. Germline loops: CDR1 LGHNA, CDR2 YNFKEQ. Trimming took off 0 bases at V and 1 base at J, with 10 bases between the two ends.

This clone appeared many times. This chain connects TRBV7-9 to TRBJ2-5, with 7 bases aligning to TRBD2. CDR1 is SEHNR and CDR2 is FQNEAQ in the germline V gene (reference sequence). The junction had 3 bases not matched to a gene; V was cut back by 3 bases and J by 5 bases. The CDR3 sequence is 13 residues long. The CDR3 DNA reads TGTGCCAGCAGCTTGGGGGGGGTGGAGACCCAGTACTTC. Translated: CASSLGGVETQYF.

There are a few counts of this clone. The chain combines TRBV20-1 with TRBJ2-3; D possibly corresponds to TRBD2 (6 bases). Trimming left V 5 bases short and J 3 bases short, with 15 bases between. CDR3 length: 14 amino acids. Germline V gives CDR1 DFQATT, CDR2 SNEGSKA (reference sequence). As DNA, the CDR3 is TGCAGTGCTGGGGCGGGGATCCTAACAGATACGCAGTATTTT. Its protein is CSAGAGILTDTQYF.

This clone appeared many times. This chain connects TRBV7-2 to TRBJ2-7; D is unclear. From germline, CDR1 is SGHTA and CDR2 FQGNSA. CDR3 length equals 15 residues. Trimming took 4 bases from V and 0 from J, leaving 13 bases between them. The CDR3 bases are TGTGCCAGCAGCTCACACTGGACGAGCTCCTACGAGCAGTACTTC. Amino acids: CASSSHWTSSYEQYF. Full variable domain (remainder filled in from reference TRBV7-2 and TRBJ2-7): GAGVSQSPSNKVTEKGKDVELRCDPISGHTALYWYRQSLGQGLEFLIYFQGNSAPDKSGLPSDRFSAERTGGSVSTLTIQRTQQEDSAVYLCASSSHWTSSYEQYFGPGTRLTVT.

This clone has only a few counts. A read error may account for a junction end that differs from germline. The chain employs TRBV5-1 and TRBJ1-2; maybe TRBD1 (6 bases). CDR1 SGHRS and CDR2 YFSETQ come from the germline V gene. This CDR3 is built from 13 residues. The CDR3 protein is CASIRDTNHGYTF. CDR3 DNA: TGCGCCAGCATCCGGGACACTAACCATGGCTACACCTTC.

This clone occurred a few times. This chain connects TRBV19 to TRBJ1-1; possibly TRBD1 for D (6 bases). This CDR3 contains 18 residues. Trimming cost V 3 bases and J 1 base, with 21 bases left between them. Germline assignment: CDR1 LNHDA and CDR2 SQIVND (reference sequence). As DNA, the CDR3 is TGTGCCAGTAGTATCGAAGGGGGGACAATGGGCCGGAACACTGAAGCTTTCTTT. Its translation is CASSIEGGTMGRNTEAFF.